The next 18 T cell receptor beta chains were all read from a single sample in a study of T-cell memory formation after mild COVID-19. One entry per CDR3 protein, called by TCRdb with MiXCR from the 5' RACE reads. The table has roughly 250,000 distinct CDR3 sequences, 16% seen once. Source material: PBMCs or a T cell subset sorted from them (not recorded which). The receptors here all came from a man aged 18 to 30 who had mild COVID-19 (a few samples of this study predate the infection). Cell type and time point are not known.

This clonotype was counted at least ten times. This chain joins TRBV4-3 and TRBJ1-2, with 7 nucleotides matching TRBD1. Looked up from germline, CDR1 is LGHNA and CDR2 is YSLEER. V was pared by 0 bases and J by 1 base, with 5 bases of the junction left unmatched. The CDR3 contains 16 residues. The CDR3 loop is CASSQETGDGNYGYTF. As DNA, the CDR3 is TGCGCCAGCAGCCAAGAAACAGGGGACGGTAACTATGGCTACACCTTC.

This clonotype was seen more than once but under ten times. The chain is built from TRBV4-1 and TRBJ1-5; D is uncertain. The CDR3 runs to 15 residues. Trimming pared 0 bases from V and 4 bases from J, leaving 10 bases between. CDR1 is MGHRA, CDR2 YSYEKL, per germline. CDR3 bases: TGCGCCAGCAGCCAAGAAAGGCAAGAAAATCAGCCCCAGCATTTT. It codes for CASSQERQENQPQHF.

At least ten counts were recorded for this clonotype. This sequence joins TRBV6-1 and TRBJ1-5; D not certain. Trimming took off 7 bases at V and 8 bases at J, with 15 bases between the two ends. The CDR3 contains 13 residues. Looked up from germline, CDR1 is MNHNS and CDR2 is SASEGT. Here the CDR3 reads CASNPRPGKPQHF. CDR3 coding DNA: TGTGCCAGCAATCCGAGACCGGGGAAGCCCCAGCATTTT.

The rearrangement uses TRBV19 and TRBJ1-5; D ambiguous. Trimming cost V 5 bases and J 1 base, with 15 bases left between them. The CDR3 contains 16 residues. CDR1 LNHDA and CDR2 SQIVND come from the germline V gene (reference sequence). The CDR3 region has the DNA TGTGCCAGTAGTTTCGGGCCAGCCGGCAGCAATCAGCCCCAGCATTTT. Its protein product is CASSFGPAGSNQPQHF.

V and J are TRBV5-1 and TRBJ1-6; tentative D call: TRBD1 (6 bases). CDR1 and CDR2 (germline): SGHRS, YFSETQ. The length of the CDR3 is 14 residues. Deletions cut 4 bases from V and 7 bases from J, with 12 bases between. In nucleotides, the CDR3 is TGCGCCAGCAGCCCGAGACAGGCGAATTCACCCCTCCACTTT. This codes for CASSPRQANSPLHF.

The CDR3 is CASIGGTEQFF. The CDR3 nucleotides are TGCGCCAGCATAGGGGGGACTGAGCAGTTCTTC. This chain connects TRBV5-1 to TRBJ2-1; possibly TRBD1 or TRBD2 for D (6 bases each). The CDR3 length is 11 residues. Deletions cut 6 bases from V and 9 bases from J, with 10 bases between. The germline V gene encodes CDR1 SGHRS and CDR2 YFSETQ.

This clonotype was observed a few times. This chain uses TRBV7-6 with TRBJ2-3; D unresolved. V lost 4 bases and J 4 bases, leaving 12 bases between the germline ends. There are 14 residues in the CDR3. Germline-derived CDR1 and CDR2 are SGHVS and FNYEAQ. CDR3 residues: CASSSPAFADTQYF. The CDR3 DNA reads TGTGCCAGCAGCTCCCCTGCGTTCGCAGATACGCAGTATTTT.

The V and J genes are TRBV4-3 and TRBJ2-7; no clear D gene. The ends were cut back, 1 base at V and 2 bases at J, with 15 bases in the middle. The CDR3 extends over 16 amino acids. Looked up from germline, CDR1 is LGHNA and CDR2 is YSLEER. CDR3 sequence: CASSQGFRGRTYEQYF. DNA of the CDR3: TGCGCCAGCAGCCAAGGATTCAGAGGCCGAACCTACGAGCAGTACTTC.

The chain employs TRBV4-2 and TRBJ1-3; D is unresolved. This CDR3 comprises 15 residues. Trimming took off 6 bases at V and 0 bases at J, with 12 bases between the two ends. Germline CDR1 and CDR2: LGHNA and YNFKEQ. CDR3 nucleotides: TGTGCCAGCAGTCCCCCACGCGTCTCTGGAAACACCATATATTTT. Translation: CASSPPRVSGNTIYF.

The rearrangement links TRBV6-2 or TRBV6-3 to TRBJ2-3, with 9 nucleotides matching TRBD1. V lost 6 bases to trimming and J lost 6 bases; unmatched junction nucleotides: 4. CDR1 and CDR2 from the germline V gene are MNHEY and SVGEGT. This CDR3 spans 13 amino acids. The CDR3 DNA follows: TGTGCCAGCAGACGGGACAGGGTGGATACGCAGTATTTT. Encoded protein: CASRRDRVDTQYF.

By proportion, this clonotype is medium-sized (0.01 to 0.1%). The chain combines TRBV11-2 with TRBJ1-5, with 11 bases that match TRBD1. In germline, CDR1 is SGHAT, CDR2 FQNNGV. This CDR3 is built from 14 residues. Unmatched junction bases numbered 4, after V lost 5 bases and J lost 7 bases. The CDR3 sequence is CASSVGTGGQPQHF. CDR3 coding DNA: TGTGCCAGCAGCGTAGGGACAGGGGGACAGCCCCAGCATTTT.

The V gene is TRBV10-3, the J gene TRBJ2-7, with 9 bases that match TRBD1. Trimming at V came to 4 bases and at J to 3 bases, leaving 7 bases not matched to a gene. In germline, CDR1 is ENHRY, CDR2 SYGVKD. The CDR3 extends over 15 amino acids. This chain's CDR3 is CAISVQGTGSYEQYF. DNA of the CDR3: TGTGCCATCAGTGTTCAGGGGACAGGGAGCTACGAGCAGTACTTC.

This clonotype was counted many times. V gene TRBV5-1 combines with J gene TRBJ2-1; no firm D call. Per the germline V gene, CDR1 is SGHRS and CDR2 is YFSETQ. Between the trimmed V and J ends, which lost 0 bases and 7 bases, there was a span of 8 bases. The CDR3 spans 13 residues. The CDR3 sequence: CASSLGWQNEQFF. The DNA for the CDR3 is TGCGCCAGCAGCTTGGGGTGGCAGAATGAGCAGTTCTTC.

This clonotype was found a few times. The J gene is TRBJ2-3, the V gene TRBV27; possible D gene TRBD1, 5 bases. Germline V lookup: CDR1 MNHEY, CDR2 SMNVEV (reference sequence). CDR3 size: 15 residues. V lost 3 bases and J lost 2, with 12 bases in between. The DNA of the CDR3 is TGTGCCAGCAGTTTCTATGACAGAGCCACAGATACGCAGTATTTT. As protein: CASSFYDRATDTQYF.

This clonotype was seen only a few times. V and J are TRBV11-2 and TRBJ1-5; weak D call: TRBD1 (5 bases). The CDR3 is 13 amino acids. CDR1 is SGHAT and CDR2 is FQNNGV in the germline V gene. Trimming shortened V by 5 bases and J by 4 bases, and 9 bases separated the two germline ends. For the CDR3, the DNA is TGTGCCAGCAGCGGAGACAGAAATCAGCCCCAGCATTTT. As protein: CASSGDRNQPQHF.

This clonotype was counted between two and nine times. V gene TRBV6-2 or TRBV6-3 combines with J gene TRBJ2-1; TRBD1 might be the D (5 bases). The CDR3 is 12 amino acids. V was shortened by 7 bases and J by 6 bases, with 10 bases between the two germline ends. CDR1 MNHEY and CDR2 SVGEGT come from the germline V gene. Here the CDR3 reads CASNPRGNEQFF. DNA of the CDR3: TGTGCCAGCAACCCTAGGGGCAATGAGCAGTTCTTC.

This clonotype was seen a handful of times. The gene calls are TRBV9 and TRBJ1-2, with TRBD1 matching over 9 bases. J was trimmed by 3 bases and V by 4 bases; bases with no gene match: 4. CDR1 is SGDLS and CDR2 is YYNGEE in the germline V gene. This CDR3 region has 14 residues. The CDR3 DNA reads TGTGCCAGCAGCCCCAGACAGGGGGACTATGGCTACACCTTC. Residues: CASSPRQGDYGYTF.

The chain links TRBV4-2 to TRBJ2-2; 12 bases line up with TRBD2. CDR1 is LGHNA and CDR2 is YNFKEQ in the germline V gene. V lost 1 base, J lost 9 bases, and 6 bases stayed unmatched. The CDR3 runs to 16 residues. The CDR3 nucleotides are TGTGCCAGCAGCCAAGGACTAGCGGGGGAGACCAGGGAGCTGTTTTTT. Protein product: CASSQGLAGETRELFF.